The 10 T cell receptor beta chains below all came from one sample that was sequenced in a study of blood T cell repertoires in COVID-19. Data came from immunoSEQ multiplex PCR; TCRdb stores just in-frame clones and leaves some out. The data show hundreds of thousands of clones, 75% to 90% seen once. Material: peripheral blood. These receptors all come from a woman in her 70s with active or convalescent COVID-19.

The chain uses TRBV7-2 and TRBJ2-6; unclear D gene. The CDR3 spans 15 residues. Deletions cut 1 base from V and 2 bases from J, with 6 bases between. Germline V gives CDR1 SGHTA, CDR2 FQGNSA. CDR3 sequence: CASSLVWPGANVLTF. CDR3 sequence (DNA): TGTGCCAGCAGCTTAGTTTGGCCTGGGGCCAACGTCCTGACTTTC. The full variable domain, with the rest looked up from reference TRBV7-2 and TRBJ2-6, is GAGVSQSPSNKVTEKGKDVELRCDPISGHTALYWYRQSLGQGLEFLIYFQGNSAPDKSGLPSDRFSAERTGGSVSTLTIQRTQQEDSAVYLCASSLVWPGANVLTFGAGSRLTVL.

The chain links TRBV4-1 to TRBJ2-2; 8 nucleotides line up with TRBD2. The CDR3 contains 16 residues. Trimming at V came to 0 bases and at J to 2 bases, leaving 2 bases not matched to a gene. CDR1 and CDR2 (germline): MGHRA, YSYEKL. CDR3 amino acids: CASSQEAGVNTGELFF. CDR3 bases: TGCGCCAGCAGCCAAGAAGCGGGGGTAAACACCGGGGAGCTGTTTTTT.

The rearrangement uses TRBV5-1 and TRBJ2-3; D not resolved. The CDR3 is 12 residues long. From germline, CDR1 is SGHRS and CDR2 YFSETQ. V was cut by 4 bases and J by 7 bases, with 10 bases left in between. CDR3 nucleotide sequence: TGCGCCAGCAGCACCTATACGAATACGCAGTATTTT. It translates to CASSTYTNTQYF.

The rearrangement links TRBV11-3 to TRBJ2-5; possible D gene TRBD2, 5 bases. Between the trimmed V and J ends, which lost 1 base and 1 base, there was a span of 10 bases. CDR1 is SGHNT, CDR2 YENEEA, per germline. This CDR3 contains 15 residues. CDR3 nucleotides: TGTGCCAGCAGCTTAGGAGGGTCTAGCCAAGAGACCCAGTACTTC. It specifies CASSLGGSSQETQYF.

This clone occurred once. V and J are TRBV29-1 and TRBJ1-1; TRBD1 might be the D (6 bases). Trimming removed 6 bases at V and 3 bases at J, with 14 bases between. Germline CDR1 is SQVTM and CDR2 is ANQGSEA. The CDR3 covers 13 residues. The CDR3 nucleotides read TGCAGCGTCGGCCGGGGGGCGGACACTGAAGCTTTCTTT. It is translated as CSVGRGADTEAFF.

This rearrangement joins TRBV5-1 to TRBJ2-7, with D uncertain. The length of the CDR3 is 11 residues. Germline CDR1 and CDR2: SGHRS and YFSETQ. Trimming removed 6 bases from V and 4 bases from J, with 8 bases in between. As DNA, the CDR3 is TGCGCCAGCAAAGGAGAGTACGAGCAGTACTTC. Protein: CASKGEYEQYF.

The rearrangement joins TRBV10-1 to TRBJ2-3; no definite D call. Trimming removed 4 bases at V and 2 bases at J, with 10 bases between. Germline CDR1 and CDR2: WNHNN and SYGVQD (reference sequence). The CDR3 totals 14 residues. Here the CDR3 DNA reads TGCGCCAGCAGTGGATCTAGAAACACAGATACGCAGTATTTT. Its protein product is CASSGSRNTDTQYF.

The gene calls are TRBV24-1 and TRBJ2-5; 12 bases agree with TRBD2. The ends lost 3 bases at V and 5 bases at J; junction bases unmatched: 3. CDR3 length equals 15 residues. The germline V gene has CDR1 KGHDR and CDR2 SFDVKD. This CDR3 is CATSDPLAGGETQYF. In nucleotides, the CDR3 is TGTGCCACCAGTGATCCACTAGCGGGGGGTGAGACCCAGTACTTC.

The gene calls are TRBV28 and TRBJ1-5; 9 bases fit TRBD1. The V segment lost 2 bases and the J segment 8 bases; nucleotides outside the gene matches: 7. CDR3 size: 15 residues. The V gene's germline CDR1 is MDHEN and CDR2 SYDVKM. The CDR3, as DNA: TGTGCCAGCAGTTTAATACAGGGGGCGTATGAGCCCCAGCATTTT. This gives the protein CASSLIQGAYEPQHF.

V usage is TRBV27 and J usage is TRBJ2-3, with D unclear. Trimming stripped 5 bases from V and 2 bases from J, with 2 bases between. Germline V gene data show CDR1 as MNHEY and CDR2 as SMNVEV (reference sequence). The CDR3 has 11 residues. The CDR3 coding sequence is TGTGCCAGCAGTCACACAGATACGCAGTATTTT. Translation gives CASSHTDTQYF.